The 25 T cell receptor beta chains presented below share a single source sample, sequenced in a study of CD8 T cells in Susac syndrome. Reverse transcription used about 0.5 to 1 ug RNA and random hexamers. MiXCR, run by TCRdb on the immunoSEQ multiplex PCR reads, gives a single entry per CDR3 protein. Among roughly 200,000 distinct CDR3 sequences listed, approximately 95% were seen once. The specimen sequenced was CD4+ T cells from PBMCs. The receptors derive from a human donor with multiple sclerosis.

V gene TRBV27 combines with J gene TRBJ2-2; D may be TRBD1 (7 bases). This CDR3 has 14 residues. The V gene lost 3 bases and the J gene lost 4 bases, with 9 bases spanning the gap. The germline V gene encodes CDR1 MNHEY and CDR2 SMNVEV (reference sequence). The CDR3 here is CASSFQGGTGELFF. In DNA form, the CDR3 reads TGTGCCAGCAGTTTCCAGGGGGGCACCGGGGAGCTGTTTTTT.

This clonotype appeared a few times. V gene TRBV29-1 combines with J gene TRBJ2-3, with D possibly matching TRBD1 (7 bases). Germline V gives CDR1 SQVTM, CDR2 ANQGSEA. The CDR3 contains 14 residues. Deletions cut 3 bases from V and 3 bases from J, with 13 bases between. The CDR3 loop reads CSVEGPGGTDTQYF. CDR3 coding DNA: TGCAGCGTTGAGGGGCCAGGGGGGACAGATACGCAGTATTTT.

This chain joins TRBV25-1 and TRBJ1-2; unclear D gene. Germline V gene lookup returns CDR1 MGHDK and CDR2 SYGVNS. The CDR3 runs to 15 residues. Trimming cost V 4 bases and J 5 bases, with 17 bases left between them. CDR3 bases: TGTGCCAGCAGTGGAACTTTATTTCACCGTTATGGCTACACCTTC. This translates into CASSGTLFHRYGYTF.

This rearrangement joins TRBV5-1 to TRBJ1-2, with 8 bases fitting TRBD1. The CDR3 contains 14 residues. V lost 4 bases, J lost 8 bases, and 10 bases stayed unmatched. Per the germline V gene, CDR1 is SGHRS and CDR2 is YFSETQ. The CDR3: CASSLPTGDGGYTF. The CDR3 DNA reads TGCGCCAGCAGCCTACCGACAGGGGATGGGGGCTACACCTTC. Variable domain in full (rest from reference TRBV5-1 and TRBJ1-2): KAGVTQTPRYLIKTRGQQVTLSCSPISGHRSVSWYQQTPGQGLQFLFEYFSETQRNKGNFPGRFSGRQFSNSRSEMNVSTLELGDSALYLCASSLPTGDGGYTFGSGTRLTVV.

The V gene is TRBV29-1, the J gene TRBJ2-3; 7 nucleotides line up with TRBD1. With 2 bases clipped from V and 9 bases from J, the junction kept 8 bases outside the gene matches. Germline values: CDR1 SQVTM, CDR2 ANQGSEA. The CDR3 totals 13 residues. CDR3 amino acids: CSVESTEGGTQYF. In DNA form, the CDR3 reads TGCAGCGTTGAATCTACGGAAGGGGGCACGCAGTATTTT.

The V call is TRBV7-2, the J call TRBJ1-5, with D possibly being TRBD1 (6 bases). CDR1 SGHTA and CDR2 FQGNSA come from the germline V gene. The germline V and J ends were trimmed by 5 bases and 2 bases, with 16 bases remaining between them. This CDR3 region has 16 residues. As DNA, the CDR3 is TGTGCCAGCAGCCCCCAACAGGGAAGTGGCAATCAGCCCCAGCATTTT. Translated, it gives CASSPQQGSGNQPQHF.

The chain has TRBV10-3 and TRBJ2-5, with a possible D match to TRBD2 (6 bases). In germline, CDR1 is ENHRY, CDR2 SYGVKD. V was cut by 11 bases and J by 5 bases, with 21 bases left in between. The CDR3 length is 14 residues. CDR3 nucleotides: TGTGCCTCGAAATGGGACTTGGCGGAGGAGACCCAGTACTTC. It encodes CASKWDLAEETQYF.

J is TRBJ2-3 and V is TRBV30; TRBD2 is a possible D gene (5 bases). This CDR3 is 15 amino acids long. The V end lost 5 bases, the J end lost 2 bases, and 17 bases lay between the germline ends. Germline V gives CDR1 GTSNPN, CDR2 SVGIG (reference sequence). CDR3 in amino acids: CAWDSGSTPTDTQYF. The CDR3 DNA reads as TGTGCCTGGGACTCGGGGTCTACTCCCACAGATACGCAGTATTTT.

The V gene is TRBV27, the J gene TRBJ2-1, with TRBD1 matching over 7 bases. V was pared by 7 bases and J by 9 bases, with 12 bases of the junction left unmatched. CDR3 size: 14 residues. CDR1 is MNHEY, CDR2 SMNVEV, per germline (reference sequence). CDR3 sequence (DNA): TGTGCCAGCACTCCAGGGACAGCCACTGGTGAGCAGTTCTTC. This encodes CASTPGTATGEQFF.

The genes are TRBV12-3 or TRBV12-4 and TRBJ2-1; no definite D call. The CDR3 runs 11 residues. V shed 6 bases and J shed 8 bases, with 8 bases lying between them. The CDR3 DNA reads as TGTGCCAGCAGCCTCGCGTATGAGCAGTTCTTC. Translated: CASSLAYEQFF.

The DNA of the CDR3 is TGTGCCAGCAGTTTGGGTCTTTTCCGGTCTGGGGCCAACGTCCTGACTTTC. Translated: CASSLGLFRSGANVLTF. The V and J genes are TRBV12-3 or TRBV12-4 and TRBJ2-6; D not certain. V was pared by 3 bases and J by 1 base, with 13 bases between. The CDR3 is 17 amino acids.

V gene TRBV3-1 combines with J gene TRBJ1-2; D is undetermined. Trimming took 1 base from V and 0 from J, leaving 9 bases between them. CDR1 is LGHDT, CDR2 YNNKEL, per germline (reference sequence). This CDR3 has 15 residues. CDR3 in amino acids: CASSQGRQANYGYTF. In DNA, the CDR3 is TGTGCCAGCAGCCAAGGTCGCCAAGCTAACTATGGCTACACCTTC. The entire variable domain, with the rest obtained from reference TRBV3-1 and TRBJ1-2, is as follows: DTAVSQTPKYLVTQMGNDKSIKCEQNLGHDTMYWYKQDSKKFLKIMFSYNNKELIINETVPNRFSPKSPDKAHLNLHINSLELGDSAVYFCASSQGRQANYGYTFGSGTRLTVV.

This clonotype occurred a few times. V and J are TRBV3-1 and TRBJ1-2; perhaps TRBD1 as D (5 bases). The CDR3 runs 12 residues. The V and J ends lost 3 bases and 8 bases respectively, with 10 bases between them. Germline V gene sequence: CDR1 LGHDT, CDR2 YNNKEL (reference sequence). This CDR3 is CASSQVGDGYTF. The DNA for the CDR3 is TGTGCCAGCAGCCAGGTGGGGGACGGCTACACCTTC.

The chain uses TRBV20-1 and TRBJ1-2; D gene unclear. With 6 bases removed from V and 7 bases from J, the gap between germline ends came to 18 bases. Germline CDR1 DFQATT, CDR2 SNEGSKA (reference sequence). This CDR3 is built from 13 residues. CDR3 residues: CSAARGMSSGYTF. The CDR3 DNA reads as TGCAGTGCGGCCCGGGGTATGTCGTCTGGCTACACCTTC.

V is TRBV14 and J is TRBJ2-5; maybe TRBD1 (6 bases). The CDR3 extends over 14 amino acids. The ends were cut back, 2 bases at V and 5 bases at J, with 12 bases in the middle. Germline V gives CDR1 SGHDN, CDR2 FVKESK. The CDR3 loop is CASSQTGFPETQYF. The CDR3 region has the DNA TGTGCCAGCAGCCAAACAGGGTTCCCGGAGACCCAGTACTTC.

This chain uses TRBV30 with TRBJ1-1; no clear D. V lost 2 bases to trimming and J lost 3 bases, with 7 bases between them. The CDR3 is 12 residues long. The germline gives CDR1 GTSNPN, CDR2 SVGIG (reference sequence). This chain's CDR3 is CAWSLGYTEAFF. The CDR3 DNA reads TGTGCCTGGAGTCTAGGGTACACTGAAGCTTTCTTT.

The V call is TRBV6-2 or TRBV6-3, the J call TRBJ2-3; 9 positions agree with TRBD2. Trimming at V came to 4 bases and at J to 0 bases, leaving 23 bases not matched to a gene. Per germline, CDR1 MNHEY and CDR2 SVGEGT. This CDR3 comprises 22 residues. CDR3 region: CASSFGWRRGSGGPTSTDTQYF. For the CDR3, the DNA is TGTGCCAGCAGTTTTGGGTGGCGTCGTGGAAGCGGGGGGCCTACTAGCACAGATACGCAGTATTTT.

The rearrangement links TRBV2 to TRBJ1-2; TRBD1 matches 8 bases. With 7 bases clipped from V and 2 bases from J, the junction kept 3 bases outside the gene matches. The CDR3 length is 13 residues. The germline V gene has CDR1 SNHLY and CDR2 FYNNEI. This CDR3 reads CASKDRDNYGYTF. CDR3 DNA: TGTGCCAGCAAGGACAGGGACAACTATGGCTACACCTTC. Full variable domain (missing parts from reference TRBV2 and TRBJ1-2): EPEVTQTPSHQVTQMGQEVILRCVPISNHLYFYWYRQILGQKVEFLVSFYNNEISEKSEIFDDQFSVERPDGSNFTLKIRSTKLEDSAMYFCASKDRDNYGYTFGSGTRLTVV.

This chain uses TRBV5-1 with TRBJ2-1, with unresolved D. Trimming pared 0 bases from V and 0 bases from J, leaving 10 bases between. This CDR3 has 16 amino acids. Germline V gives CDR1 SGHRS, CDR2 YFSETQ. The CDR3: CASSLEGVSSYNEQFF. The CDR3 nucleotides are TGCGCCAGCAGCTTGGAGGGCGTTAGCTCCTACAATGAGCAGTTCTTC. The full variable domain, its missing parts supplied by reference TRBV5-1 and TRBJ2-1, is KAGVTQTPRYLIKTRGQQVTLSCSPISGHRSVSWYQQTPGQGLQFLFEYFSETQRNKGNFPGRFSGRQFSNSRSEMNVSTLELGDSALYLCASSLEGVSSYNEQFFGPGTRLTVL.

The rearrangement links TRBV25-1 to TRBJ1-2, with unresolved D. The ends were cut back, 4 bases at V and 2 bases at J, with 8 bases in the middle. The germline gives CDR1 MGHDK, CDR2 SYGVNS. This CDR3 is 13 amino acids long. CDR3 in amino acids: CASSVVENYGYTF. CDR3 nucleotides: TGTGCCAGCAGTGTAGTAGAGAACTATGGCTACACCTTC.

The rearrangement uses TRBV20-1 and TRBJ2-1, with D maybe TRBD2 (5 bases). The germline V gene has CDR1 DFQATT and CDR2 SNEGSKA (reference sequence). The CDR3 has 12 amino acids. V was pared by 5 bases and J by 5 bases, with 10 bases between. The CDR3 reads CSAPRENNEQFF. Written as DNA, the CDR3 is TGCAGTGCTCCTCGGGAAAACAATGAGCAGTTCTTC.

The genes are TRBV9 and TRBJ2-2; D perhaps matches TRBD2 (5 bases). Trimming removed 5 bases at V and 5 bases at J, with 13 bases between. The CDR3 totals 14 residues. Germline assignment: CDR1 SGDLS and CDR2 YYNGEE. Written as DNA, the CDR3 is TGTGCCAGCAGGGAGGATGCCGGAACCGGGGAGCTGTTTTTT. This gives the protein CASREDAGTGELFF. Full variable domain (outside the CDR3, taken from reference TRBV9 and TRBJ2-2): DSGVTQTPKHLITATGQRVTLRCSPRSGDLSVYWYQQSLDQGLQFLIQYYNGEERAKGNILERFSAQQFPDLHSELNLSSLELGDSALYFCASREDAGTGELFFGEGSRLTVL.

The V gene is TRBV4-2, the J gene TRBJ1-2; the D is unclear. Germline CDR1 LGHNA, CDR2 YNFKEQ. The V end was cut by 2 bases, the J end by 8 bases, with 18 bases between. This CDR3 spans 15 amino acids. CDR3 in amino acids: CASSQYRDPSPGYTF. In DNA, the CDR3 is TGTGCCAGCAGCCAATACCGGGATCCCTCTCCGGGCTACACCTTC.

This clonotype has just one count. CDR3 in amino acids: CATSGGFETSYNEQFF. The CDR3 DNA reads as TGTGCTACGTCCGGGGGGTTCGAAACCTCCTACAATGAGCAGTTCTTC. The V call is TRBV7-8, the J call TRBJ2-1; 7 bases agree with TRBD2. This CDR3 spans 16 amino acids. In germline, CDR1 is SGHVS, CDR2 FQNEAQ.

CDR3 in amino acids: CASSQRGTSTDTQYF. CDR3 sequence (DNA): TGTGCCAGCAGCCAGCGCGGAACTAGCACAGATACGCAGTATTTT. The chain links TRBV5-4 to TRBJ2-3; D remains ambiguous. V lost 4 bases and J 0 bases, leaving 12 bases between the germline ends. The CDR3 runs 15 residues. Germline V gives CDR1 SGHNT, CDR2 YYREEE (reference sequence).